There are a few counts of the clone carrying this T cell receptor (beta chain). Antigen unknown. Sequencing used cDNA as its template, made by extracting RNA and reverse transcribing it. Profiling relied on immunoSEQ multiplex PCR, and the TCRdb table lists in-frame clones only, not all of them. The sample contains 140,000 to 150,000 clones, 54% of which appear only once. The record originates from a study of CD8+ T cells in alopecia areata. Study overall: Treated patients received oral tofacitinib, 5 to 10 mg twice daily.

Study-wide points: Lesional scalp, notably in alopecia totalis/universalis, had clonality above that of normal scalp. For baseline CD8+ expansion, any link to response stays uncertain with one nonresponder.

The treatment was: oral pan-JAK inhibitor, 5-10 mg twice daily. Per the germline V gene, CDR1 is SGHDT and CDR2 is YYEEEE. Trimming removed 5 bases from V and 0 bases from J, with 9 bases in between. The CDR3 extends over 14 amino acids. The clonotype comes from a human donor with alopecia areata. The V call is TRBV5-6, the J call TRBJ1-5; D is uncertain. This sample comprised CD8+ T cells sorted from blood, obtained at week 4, from a patient treated with tofacitinib. In DNA, the CDR3 is TGTGCCAGCAGGATATATTATAGCAATCAGCCCCAGCATTTT. This encodes CASRIYYSNQPQHF.